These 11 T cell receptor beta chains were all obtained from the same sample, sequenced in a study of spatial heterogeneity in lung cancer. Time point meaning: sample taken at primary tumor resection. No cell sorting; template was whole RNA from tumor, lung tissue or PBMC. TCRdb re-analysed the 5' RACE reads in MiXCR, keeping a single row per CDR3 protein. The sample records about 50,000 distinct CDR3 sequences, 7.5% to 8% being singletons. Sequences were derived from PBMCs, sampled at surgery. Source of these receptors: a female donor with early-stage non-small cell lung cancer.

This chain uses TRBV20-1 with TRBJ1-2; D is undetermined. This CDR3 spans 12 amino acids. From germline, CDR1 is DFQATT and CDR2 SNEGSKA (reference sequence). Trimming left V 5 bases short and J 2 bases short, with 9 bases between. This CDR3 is CSAPPQNYGYTF. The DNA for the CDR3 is TGCAGTGCTCCCCCTCAAAACTATGGCTACACCTTC.

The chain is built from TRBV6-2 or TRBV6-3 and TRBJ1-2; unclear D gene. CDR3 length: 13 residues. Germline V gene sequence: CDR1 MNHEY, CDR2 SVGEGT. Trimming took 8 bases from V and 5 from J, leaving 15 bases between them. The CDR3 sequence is CASHNPTAYGYTF. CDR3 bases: TGTGCCAGCCATAATCCGACGGCGTATGGCTACACCTTC.

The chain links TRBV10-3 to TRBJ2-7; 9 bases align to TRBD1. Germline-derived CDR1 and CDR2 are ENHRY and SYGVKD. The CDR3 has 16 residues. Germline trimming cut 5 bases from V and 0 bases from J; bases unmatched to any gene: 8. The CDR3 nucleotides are TGTGCCATCAGTAGGAAGACAGGGGGAAGCTCCTACGAGCAGTACTTC. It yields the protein CAISRKTGGSSYEQYF.

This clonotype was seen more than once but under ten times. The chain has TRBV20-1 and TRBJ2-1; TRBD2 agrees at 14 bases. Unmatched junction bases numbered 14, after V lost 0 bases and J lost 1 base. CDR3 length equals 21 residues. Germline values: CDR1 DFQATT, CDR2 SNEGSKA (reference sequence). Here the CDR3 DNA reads TGCAGTGCTAGAGACTTAAACCCGGGACTAGCGGGGGCCCTTTCCTACAATGAGCAGTTCTTC. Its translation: CSARDLNPGLAGALSYNEQFF.

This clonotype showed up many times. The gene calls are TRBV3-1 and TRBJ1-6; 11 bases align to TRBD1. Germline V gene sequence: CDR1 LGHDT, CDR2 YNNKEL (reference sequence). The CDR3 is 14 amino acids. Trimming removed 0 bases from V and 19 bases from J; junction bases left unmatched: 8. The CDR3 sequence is CASSQDGTGGYRHF. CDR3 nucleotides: TGTGCCAGCAGCCAAGACGGGACAGGGGGATACCGGCACTTT.

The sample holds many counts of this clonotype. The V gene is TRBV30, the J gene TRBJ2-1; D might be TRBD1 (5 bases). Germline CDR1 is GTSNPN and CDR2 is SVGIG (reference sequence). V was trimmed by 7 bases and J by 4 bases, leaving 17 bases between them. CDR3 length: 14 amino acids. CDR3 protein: CASQRQSKYNEQFF. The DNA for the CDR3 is TGTGCCTCCCAGCGACAGAGCAAGTACAATGAGCAGTTCTTC.

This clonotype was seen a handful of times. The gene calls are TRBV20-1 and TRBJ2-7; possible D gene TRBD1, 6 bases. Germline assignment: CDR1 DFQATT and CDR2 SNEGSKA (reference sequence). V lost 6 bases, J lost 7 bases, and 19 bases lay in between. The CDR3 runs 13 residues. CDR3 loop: CSATRTVRSEQYF. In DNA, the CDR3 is TGCAGTGCAACACGGACAGTTCGTTCGGAGCAGTACTTC.

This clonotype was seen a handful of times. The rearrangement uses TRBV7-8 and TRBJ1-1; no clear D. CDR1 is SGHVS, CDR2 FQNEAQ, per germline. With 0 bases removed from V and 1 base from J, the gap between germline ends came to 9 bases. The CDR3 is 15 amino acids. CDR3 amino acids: CASSLAMAGNTEAFF. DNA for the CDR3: TGTGCCAGCAGCTTAGCTATGGCCGGGAACACTGAAGCTTTCTTT.

CDR3: CASSPRGYGEKLFF. CDR3 nucleotides: TGTGCCAGCTCACCAAGGGGTTACGGAGAAAAACTGTTTTTT. The rearrangement uses TRBV18 and TRBJ1-4; D is perhaps TRBD1 (5 bases). Trimming removed 2 bases at V and 8 bases at J, with 12 bases between. CDR3 length: 14 amino acids. CDR1 is KGHSH, CDR2 LQKENI, per germline.

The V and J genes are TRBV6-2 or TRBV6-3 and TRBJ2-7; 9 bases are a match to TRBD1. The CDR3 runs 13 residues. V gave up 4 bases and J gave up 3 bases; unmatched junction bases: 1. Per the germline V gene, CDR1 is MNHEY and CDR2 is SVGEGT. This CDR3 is CASSSTGGYEQYF. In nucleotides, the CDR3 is TGTGCCAGCAGTTCGACAGGGGGCTACGAGCAGTACTTC.

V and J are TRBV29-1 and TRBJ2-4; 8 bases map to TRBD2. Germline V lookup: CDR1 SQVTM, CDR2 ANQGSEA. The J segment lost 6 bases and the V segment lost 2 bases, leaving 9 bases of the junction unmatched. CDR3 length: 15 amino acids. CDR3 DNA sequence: TGCAGCGTTGAACCCTCCGGGGGGGCACCAAACATTCAGTACTTC. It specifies CSVEPSGGAPNIQYF.